This T cell receptor (beta chain) was captured in a study of identical twins. This clonotype has just a few counts. Its specificity is unknown. The J segment lost 5 bases and the V segment lost 3 bases, leaving 2 bases of the junction unmatched. Germline V CDR1 and CDR2: DFQATT, SNEGSKA (reference sequence). The CDR3 length is 14 residues. Study findings and constraints: Its conclusions, products of cross-sectional statistical analysis, did not come from following the same donors. Alpha sequences that were out-of-frame and twin-shared showed an excess of low generation probability. For out-of-frame beta sequences, excess twin sharing was weaker.

Template switching (which added a universal primer site) was used, and cDNA carried unique molecular identifiers. Each CDR3 protein is one row after TCRdb ran MiXCR on the 5' RACE reads. This repertoire shows about 530,000 distinct CDR3 sequences, under 25% found once; its top ten account for 0.48%. This sample also belongs to another study, concerning yellow fever vaccine responses in identical twins.

The sample comprised CD4+ T cells sorted from blood. The TCR sequence derives from a woman between 18 and 30 years old in good health. This rearrangement joins TRBV20-1 to TRBJ2-2; 11 nucleotides match TRBD1. CDR3 in amino acids: CSASGDRGTGELFF. The DNA of the CDR3 is TGCAGTGCTAGCGGGGACAGGGGGACCGGGGAGCTGTTTTTT.